These 27 T cell receptor beta chains were all obtained from the same sample, sequenced in a study of cytomegalovirus exposure and HLA in healthy donors. The method was immunoSEQ multiplex PCR; TCRdb's version includes in-frame clones alone and lacks a portion of them. The sample lists about 130,000 clones, around 90% seen once, with more than 1.5% in the top ten. The sample was PBMCs. The receptors were sampled from a young woman in good health and CMV-seronegative.

The genes are TRBV10-3 and TRBJ2-1, with D perhaps TRBD2 (5 bases). V was clipped by 4 bases and J by 9 bases, with 22 bases between them. CDR1 ENHRY and CDR2 SYGVKD come from the germline V gene. This CDR3 contains 16 residues. CDR3 amino acids: CAISGFEGRAVGEQFF. In DNA form, the CDR3 reads TGTGCCATCAGTGGTTTTGAAGGTAGAGCGGTGGGTGAGCAGTTCTTC.

J is TRBJ2-5 and V is TRBV15, with D perhaps TRBD2 (5 bases). The V end was cut by 3 bases, the J end by 0 bases, with 8 bases between. This CDR3 is 14 amino acids long. Germline V gene sequence: CDR1 LNHNV, CDR2 YYDKDF (reference sequence). As DNA, the CDR3 is TGTGCCACCAGCAGGGGTAGCGACCAAGAGACCCAGTACTTC. Translation gives CATSRGSDQETQYF.

The chain employs TRBV7-9 and TRBJ1-1, with TRBD1 matching 7 bases. The CDR3 loop spans 14 amino acids. Trimming cost V 5 bases and J 5 bases; bases outside gene matches: 8. The V gene's germline CDR1 is SEHNR and CDR2 FQNEAQ (reference sequence). CDR3 region: CASSPRTGATEAFF. CDR3 DNA: TGTGCCAGCAGCCCCCGGACAGGCGCGACTGAAGCTTTCTTT. The complete variable domain, with remaining parts taken from reference TRBV7-9 and TRBJ1-1, reads DTGVSQNPRHKITKRGQNVTFRCDPISEHNRLYWYRQTLGQGPEFLTYFQNEAQLEKSRLLSDRFSAERPKGSFSTLEIQRTEQGDSAMYLCASSPRTGATEAFFGQGTRLTVV.

V and J are TRBV7-3 and TRBJ2-3, with TRBD1 as a possible D gene (6 bases). Trimming shortened V by 2 bases and J by 10 bases, and 19 bases separated the two germline ends. The CDR3 sequence is 15 residues long. Per germline, CDR1 SGHTA and CDR2 FQGTGA. The CDR3, as DNA: TGTGCCAGCAGCTTATTAGGGGGAACTAGTGATCCGCAGTATTTT. The encoded protein is CASSLLGGTSDPQYF.

This chain connects TRBV29-1 to TRBJ2-3, with D possibly matching TRBD2 (5 bases). The CDR3 sequence is 14 residues long. Deletions cut 0 bases from V and 2 bases from J, with 9 bases between. Germline loops: CDR1 SQVTM, CDR2 ANQGSEA. This chain's CDR3 is CSVEEFGDTDTQYF. CDR3 nucleotide sequence: TGCAGCGTTGAAGAATTCGGGGACACAGATACGCAGTATTTT.

CDR3 nucleotide sequence: TGTGCCAGCAGTTACCCCGTAGCTGGGGCTGAGCAGTTCTTC. It specifies CASSYPVAGAEQFF. The gene calls are TRBV6-5 and TRBJ2-1; D perhaps matches TRBD1 (5 bases). CDR1 is MNHEY and CDR2 is SVGAGI in the germline V gene. This CDR3 is 14 amino acids long. Trimming removed 2 bases at V and 9 bases at J, with 14 bases between.

The V call is TRBV28, the J call TRBJ2-1, with a possible D match to TRBD2 (5 bases). Trimming cost V 1 base and J 4 bases, with 5 bases left between them. The CDR3 spans 13 residues. Germline CDR1 reads MDHEN; CDR2 reads SYDVKM. In nucleotides, the CDR3 is TGTGCCAGCAGTTTATCGGGGTACAATGAGCAGTTCTTC. It codes for CASSLSGYNEQFF.

The chain links TRBV5-1 to TRBJ2-2; 15 bases fit TRBD2. V lost 0 bases to trimming and J lost 3 bases; unmatched junction nucleotides: 6. The CDR3 has 19 residues. Per the germline V gene, CDR1 is SGHRS and CDR2 is YFSETQ. This CDR3 is CASSLVGLAGGPDTGELFF. CDR3 DNA sequence: TGCGCCAGCAGCTTGGTAGGACTAGCGGGAGGGCCGGACACCGGGGAGCTGTTTTTT.

This clone was seen a single time. The chain is built from TRBV7-2 and TRBJ2-7, with TRBD1 as a possible D gene (6 bases). Germline CDR1 and CDR2: SGHTA and FQGNSA. Trimming left V 1 base short and J 1 base short, with 11 bases between. The CDR3 totals 15 residues. The CDR3 coding sequence is TGTGCCAGCAGCTTAGGCTGGGGGCATTCCTACGAGCAGTACTTC. It codes for CASSLGWGHSYEQYF.

The rearrangement links TRBV19 to TRBJ1-5; the D gene is possibly TRBD1 (6 bases). The V gene's germline CDR1 is LNHDA and CDR2 SQIVND (reference sequence). The CDR3 is 14 amino acids. The V gene lost 7 bases and the J gene lost 5 bases, with 15 bases spanning the gap. The CDR3 sequence is CASTHRANDQPQHF. As DNA, the CDR3 is TGTGCCAGTACCCACAGGGCCAACGATCAGCCCCAGCATTTT. The whole variable domain, remainder taken from reference TRBV19 and TRBJ1-5, is DGGITQSPKYLFRKEGQNVTLSCEQNLNHDAMYWYRQDPGQGLRLIYYSQIVNDFQKGDIAEGYSVSREKKESFPLTVTSAQKNPTAFYLCASTHRANDQPQHFGDGTRLSIL.

This rearrangement joins TRBV28 to TRBJ2-5, with 10 positions matching TRBD2. Germline V gene sequence: CDR1 MDHEN, CDR2 SYDVKM. This CDR3 region has 15 residues. V gave up 4 bases and J gave up 0 bases; unmatched junction bases: 2. The CDR3 reads CASSSLAGNQETQYF. CDR3 coding DNA: TGTGCCAGCAGTTCACTAGCGGGGAACCAAGAGACCCAGTACTTC.

The chain couples TRBV4-2 to TRBJ2-7, with a possible D match to TRBD2 (6 bases). CDR1 is LGHNA, CDR2 YNFKEQ, per germline. There are 16 residues in the CDR3. The V and J ends lost 3 bases and 3 bases respectively, with 18 bases between them. The CDR3 reads CASSQVRVAAHYEQYF. CDR3 nucleotides: TGTGCCAGCAGCCAGGTCCGGGTAGCGGCCCACTACGAGCAGTACTTC.

The J gene is TRBJ2-2, the V gene TRBV6-1; 8 nucleotides agree with TRBD1. Germline V lookup: CDR1 MNHNS, CDR2 SASEGT. J was trimmed by 6 bases and V by 5 bases; bases with no gene match: 8. The CDR3 is 15 residues long. The CDR3 bases are TGTGCCAGCAGTACAGTTACAGGGGGATCCGGGGAGCTGTTTTTT. Protein sequence: CASSTVTGGSGELFF.

The chain combines TRBV19 with TRBJ1-5, with D perhaps TRBD1 (5 bases). V was shortened by 5 bases and J by 6 bases, with 8 bases between the two germline ends. The CDR3 length is 12 residues. Germline V lookup: CDR1 LNHDA, CDR2 SQIVND (reference sequence). CDR3 region: CASSLGAQPQHF. CDR3 DNA sequence: TGTGCCAGTAGTTTAGGGGCTCAGCCCCAGCATTTT.

This sequence joins TRBV19 and TRBJ2-7, with 9 bases identical to TRBD1. Germline values: CDR1 LNHDA, CDR2 SQIVND (reference sequence). The J segment lost 3 bases and the V segment lost 5 bases, leaving 8 bases of the junction unmatched. This CDR3 region has 15 residues. The CDR3 bases are TGTGCCAGTAGTCCCGGACAGGGGAGGTTCTACGAGCAGTACTTC. The encoded protein is CASSPGQGRFYEQYF. Complete variable domain (other parts from reference TRBV19 and TRBJ2-7): DGGITQSPKYLFRKEGQNVTLSCEQNLNHDAMYWYRQDPGQGLRLIYYSQIVNDFQKGDIAEGYSVSREKKESFPLTVTSAQKNPTAFYLCASSPGQGRFYEQYFGPGTRLTVT.

This clone has only one observation. The chain carries TRBV5-6 and TRBJ2-7; 10 bases line up with TRBD2. Germline V gene lookup returns CDR1 SGHDT and CDR2 YYEEEE. The CDR3 contains 14 residues. V dropped 2 bases and J dropped 4; count of bases not matched to a gene: 3. CDR3 DNA: TGTGCCAGCAGCTTTGGTAGCGGGAGGTACGAGCAGTACTTC. It yields the protein CASSFGSGRYEQYF.

This clone was recorded only once. The DNA for the CDR3 is TGCGCCAGCAGTACAGGGGGCTTAAATAGCAATCAGCCCCAGCATTTT. This translates into CASSTGGLNSNQPQHF. This chain connects TRBV10-1 to TRBJ1-5, with TRBD1 identical over 9 bases. Trimming at V came to 5 bases and at J to 0 bases, leaving 5 bases not matched to a gene. The CDR3 is made up of 16 amino acids. The germline V gene has CDR1 WNHNN and CDR2 SYGVQD (reference sequence).

The genes are TRBV7-9 and TRBJ1-1; tentatively, D is TRBD1 (5 bases). This CDR3 has 13 residues. In germline, CDR1 is SEHNR, CDR2 FQNEAQ (reference sequence). V dropped 5 bases and J dropped 1 base, with 8 bases sitting between them. The CDR3 nucleotides are TGTGCCAGCAGCCAGACAGCGAACACTGAAGCTTTCTTT. It is translated as CASSQTANTEAFF.

The chain couples TRBV9 to TRBJ2-7, with 7 bases identical to TRBD1. The CDR3 runs 14 residues. Trimming took 3 bases from V and 2 from J; bases not matched to a gene: 5. Germline values: CDR1 SGDLS, CDR2 YYNGEE. The CDR3: CASSDRDSPYEQYF. The DNA for the CDR3 is TGTGCCAGCAGCGATCGGGACAGCCCCTACGAGCAGTACTTC.

The gene calls are TRBV23-1 and TRBJ2-2; the D gene is possibly TRBD2 (5 bases). TRBV23-1 is treated as an ORF (open reading frame) with a function not yet certain. The CDR3 has 18 amino acids. Trimming removed 0 bases at V and 4 bases at J, with 18 bases between. The CDR3 spells CASSQSEGGTTGTGELFF. As DNA, the CDR3 is TGCGCCAGCAGTCAATCGGAAGGAGGAACTACCGGCACCGGGGAGCTGTTTTTT.

This chain uses TRBV11-2 with TRBJ2-2; the D gene is possibly TRBD2 (6 bases). With 2 bases removed from V and 13 bases from J, the gap between germline ends came to 8 bases. The CDR3 covers 11 residues. Germline V gene lookup returns CDR1 SGHAT and CDR2 FQNNGV. The CDR3 is CASSLRGGLFF. CDR3 sequence (DNA): TGTGCCAGCAGCTTACGGGGAGGGCTGTTTTTT.

This clone was observed once. V and J are TRBV6-6 and TRBJ1-5, with D perhaps matching TRBD1 (5 bases). Germline V gene data show CDR1 as MNHNY and CDR2 as SVGAGI (reference sequence). This CDR3 spans 15 amino acids. V was pared by 1 base and J by 1 base, with 8 bases between. The CDR3 region is CASSYLGGSNQPQHF. The CDR3 nucleotides are TGTGCCAGCAGTTACTTGGGGGGGAGCAATCAGCCCCAGCATTTT.

The chain couples TRBV28 to TRBJ2-7; tentative D call: TRBD1 (6 bases). Trimming cost V 4 bases and J 2 bases, with 15 bases left between them. Germline CDR1 is MDHEN and CDR2 is SYDVKM. This CDR3 region has 15 residues. The CDR3 DNA reads TGTGCCAGCAGTTCCCCAGGGGACATTGCCTACGAGCAGTACTTC. This gives the protein CASSSPGDIAYEQYF.

V and J are TRBV14 and TRBJ2-7, with D possibly being TRBD2 (5 bases). Germline V gene lookup returns CDR1 SGHDN and CDR2 FVKESK. V was shortened by 4 bases and J by 5 bases, with 15 bases between the two germline ends. The CDR3 sequence is 14 residues long. Written as DNA, the CDR3 is TGTGCCAGCAGCCCGTACGGGGAAGACCACGAGCAGTACTTC. This gives the protein CASSPYGEDHEQYF.

This clone was seen a few times. V usage is TRBV6-1 and J usage is TRBJ2-1; 7 positions match TRBD1. The trim removed 4 bases at V and 1 base at J, leaving 7 bases unmatched. CDR3 length: 16 amino acids. CDR1 is MNHNS and CDR2 is SASEGT in the germline V gene. CDR3 bases: TGTGCCAGCAGTGCCAGACAGGGCAGGTCCTACAATGAGCAGTTCTTC. Its translation is CASSARQGRSYNEQFF.

The chain couples TRBV9 to TRBJ2-6, with 10 bases matching TRBD1. Trimming removed 6 bases from V and 2 bases from J; junction bases left unmatched: 2. Germline V gene sequence: CDR1 SGDLS, CDR2 YYNGEE. The CDR3 is made up of 15 amino acids. The CDR3 sequence: CASKGTGAGANVLTF. The CDR3 nucleotides read TGTGCCAGCAAGGGGACAGGGGCTGGGGCCAACGTCCTGACTTTC.

The DNA of the CDR3 is TGTGCCAGCAGTTTAAGTTTTCAGGGGGCTGGCTATGGCTACACCTTC. As protein: CASSLSFQGAGYGYTF. J is TRBJ1-2 and V is TRBV28; 8 bases line up with TRBD1. CDR3 length: 16 amino acids. The V gene end was trimmed by 2 bases and the J gene end by 4 bases; junction bases not matched to a gene: 9. Germline V gene lookup returns CDR1 MDHEN and CDR2 SYDVKM.